What follows is one T cell receptor (beta chain) and its context. Its antigen is undetermined. Clones were sequenced by immunoSEQ multiplex PCR, and TCRdb holds only the in-frame ones, with some missing. The sample has millions of clones; roughly 91% are singletons. CD45RO-negative, CCR7-positively selected cells formed the naive CD8 fraction, excluding terminally differentiated effector memory CD45RA+ cells. J was trimmed by 1 base and V by 2 bases; bases with no gene match: 1. Germline lookup yields CDR1 SQVTM and CDR2 ANQGSEA. This CDR3 is 14 amino acids long. The sample originates from a study of shared clonotypes between healthy human individuals. Study overall: For every donor, three CD4 naive, three CD4 memory, two CD8 naive and one CD8 memory plates were used. Study-level points and caveats: The naive CD4 repertoires of several donors were compared, and around 5.1% of clonotypes were shared. A limitation of the genetic and exposure-history diversity represented arose from few donors.

This clonotype was obtained from a man between 18 and 35 years old in good health. Some clones in this sample may be carry-over from other donors' samples. The sample comprised naive CD8+ T cells from PBMCs. The rearrangement uses TRBV29-1 and TRBJ2-2, with 7 bases aligning to TRBD1. CDR3 nucleotide sequence: TGCAGCGTTGAACCAGGGGGGAACACCGGGGAGCTGTTTTTT. The encoded protein is CSVEPGGNTGELFF.